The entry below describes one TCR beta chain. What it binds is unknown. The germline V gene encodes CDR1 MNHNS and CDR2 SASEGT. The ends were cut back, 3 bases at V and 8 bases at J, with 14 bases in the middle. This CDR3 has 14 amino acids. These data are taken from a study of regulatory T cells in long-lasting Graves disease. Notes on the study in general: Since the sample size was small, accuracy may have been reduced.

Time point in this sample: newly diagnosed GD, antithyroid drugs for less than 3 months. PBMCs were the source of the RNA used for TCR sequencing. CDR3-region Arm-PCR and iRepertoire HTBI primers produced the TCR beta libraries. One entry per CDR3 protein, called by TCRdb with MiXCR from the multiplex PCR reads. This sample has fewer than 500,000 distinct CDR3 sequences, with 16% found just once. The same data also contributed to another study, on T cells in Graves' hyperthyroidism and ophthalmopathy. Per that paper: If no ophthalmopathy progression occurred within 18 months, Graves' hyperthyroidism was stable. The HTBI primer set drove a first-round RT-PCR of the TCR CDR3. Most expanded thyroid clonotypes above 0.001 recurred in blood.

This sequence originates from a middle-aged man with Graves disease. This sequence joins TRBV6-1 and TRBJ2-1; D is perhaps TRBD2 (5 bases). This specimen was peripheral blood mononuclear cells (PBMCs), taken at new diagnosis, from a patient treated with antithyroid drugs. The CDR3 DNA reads TGTGCCAGCAGTGACCGGAGGATCGTCGATGAGCAGTTCTTC. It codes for CASSDRRIVDEQFF.